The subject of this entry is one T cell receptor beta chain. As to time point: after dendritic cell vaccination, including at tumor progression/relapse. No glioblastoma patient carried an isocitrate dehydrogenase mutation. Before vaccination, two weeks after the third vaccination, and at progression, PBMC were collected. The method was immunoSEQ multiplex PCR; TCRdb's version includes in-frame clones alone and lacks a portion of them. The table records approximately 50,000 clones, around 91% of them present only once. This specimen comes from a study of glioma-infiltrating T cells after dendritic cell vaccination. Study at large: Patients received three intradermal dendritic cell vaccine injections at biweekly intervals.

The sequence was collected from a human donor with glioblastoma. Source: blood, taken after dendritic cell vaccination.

CDR3 protein: CASSSDRAWTEAFF. The CDR3 DNA reads TGTGCCAGCAGCTCCGACAGGGCTTGGACTGAAGCTTTCTTT. The chain recombines TRBV7-2 with TRBJ1-1; the match to TRBD1 covers 7 bases. The V and J ends lost 4 bases and 5 bases, in that order; junction bases with no gene match: 7. The germline gives CDR1 SGHTA, CDR2 FQGNSA. The CDR3 runs 14 residues.